A selection of T cell receptor beta chains follows, all from one sample in a study of T cells in Graves' hyperthyroidism and ophthalmopathy. TCRdb reprocessed the multiplex PCR reads via MiXCR and lists one record per CDR3 protein. The sample consists of roughly 500,000 distinct CDR3 sequences, 35% to 50% of them appearing once. Material for sequencing was peripheral blood or thyroid tissue (not recorded which). All receptors come from an adult woman with Graves' disease, either hyperthyroidism or ophthalmopathy (not recorded which). The CDR3 runs from the conserved cysteine through the conserved F or W. A D gene is named only where the DNA matches it firmly. Expanded clones get a size class; other rows say once, few or many, or leave the size out.

d_call: NA; cdr3_length: 13; v_call: TRBV2; clone_size: NA; j_call: TRBJ1-2; cdr3_aa: CASSLTDAYGYTF; cdr3_nt: TGTGCCAGCAGTCTGACTGATGCCTATGGCTACACCTTC
d_call: NA; cdr3_length: 15; v_call: TRBV19; clone_size: many; j_call: TRBJ1-5; cdr3_aa: CASKTGGKVNQPQHF; cdr3_nt: TGTGCCAGTAAAACGGGAGGGAAGGTCAATCAGCCCCAGCATTTT
d_call: NA; cdr3_length: 13; v_call: TRBV10-3; clone_size: NA; j_call: TRBJ1-3; cdr3_aa: CVTATGAGNTIYF; cdr3_nt: TGTGTCACCGCGACCGGGGCTGGAAACACCATATATTTT
d_call: NA; cdr3_length: 15; v_call: TRBV5-4; clone_size: once; j_call: TRBJ1-5; cdr3_aa: CASSLGSGINQPQHF; cdr3_nt: TGTGCCAGCAGCTTGGGTAGCGGGATTAATCAGCCCCAGCATTTT
d_call: NA; cdr3_length: 14; v_call: TRBV7-3; clone_size: many; j_call: TRBJ1-1; cdr3_aa: CASSQGPRDTEAFF; cdr3_nt: TGTGCCAGCAGCCAGGGACCGCGAGACACTGAAGCTTTCTTT
d_call: TRBD1; cdr3_length: 15; v_call: TRBV25-1; clone_size: NA; j_call: TRBJ2-7; cdr3_aa: CASSPPGDSYYEQYF; cdr3_nt: TGTGCCAGCTCACCACCCGGGGACAGCTACTACGAGCAGTACTTC
d_call: NA; cdr3_length: 16; v_call: TRBV15; clone_size: NA; j_call: TRBJ1-1; cdr3_aa: CATSRDPARGTPMRFF; cdr3_nt: TGTGCCACCAGCAGAGACCCTGCCCGTGGGACACCGATGAGGTTCTTT
d_call: NA; cdr3_length: 12; v_call: TRBV5-1; clone_size: few; j_call: TRBJ1-2; cdr3_aa: CASSFTTDGYTF; cdr3_nt: TGCGCCAGCAGCTTTACAACAGATGGCTACACCTTC
d_call: NA; cdr3_length: 14; v_call: TRBV5-4; clone_size: many; j_call: TRBJ2-5; cdr3_aa: CASSLVGAGETQYF; cdr3_nt: TGTGCCAGCAGCTTGGTTGGGGCGGGAGAGACCCAGTACTTC
d_call: NA; cdr3_length: 15; v_call: TRBV6-1; clone_size: NA; j_call: TRBJ2-5; cdr3_aa: CATAVDRTYQETQYF; cdr3_nt: TGTGCCACAGCAGTTGACAGGACGTACCAAGAGACCCAGTACTTC
d_call: NA; cdr3_length: 12; v_call: TRBV29-1; clone_size: NA; j_call: TRBJ1-1; cdr3_aa: CSVAEPTTEAFF; cdr3_nt: TGCAGCGTTGCAGAGCCTACCACTGAAGCTTTCTTT
d_call: TRBD1; cdr3_length: 14; v_call: TRBV7-3; clone_size: NA; j_call: TRBJ2-7; cdr3_aa: CASSMGQGVREQYF; cdr3_nt: TGTGCCAGCAGCATGGGACAGGGGGTTCGGGAGCAGTACTTC
d_call: NA; cdr3_length: 15; v_call: TRBV28; clone_size: NA; j_call: TRBJ1-5; cdr3_aa: CASTSAGHYNQPQHF; cdr3_nt: TGTGCCAGCACTTCCGCGGGACACTACAATCAGCCCCAGCATTTT
d_call: NA; cdr3_length: 12; v_call: TRBV20-1; clone_size: NA; j_call: TRBJ1-1; cdr3_aa: CSATQGPAEAFF; cdr3_nt: TGCAGTGCTACACAGGGTCCAGCTGAAGCTTTCTTT
d_call: NA; cdr3_length: 16; v_call: TRBV15; clone_size: NA; j_call: TRBJ2-7; cdr3_aa: CATSRLDSGGIYEQYF; cdr3_nt: TGTGCCACCAGCAGATTGGACTCTGGGGGTATCTACGAGCAGTACTTC
d_call: TRBD2; cdr3_length: 15; v_call: TRBV29-1; clone_size: NA; j_call: TRBJ2-7; cdr3_aa: CSVRPPAGAKGEQYF; cdr3_nt: TGCAGCGTTCGGCCTCCGGCGGGAGCAAAGGGCGAGCAGTACTTC
d_call: TRBD2; cdr3_length: 15; v_call: TRBV5-6; clone_size: NA; j_call: TRBJ2-2; cdr3_aa: CASSPTGLAAGELFF; cdr3_nt: TGTGCCAGCAGCCCAACGGGACTAGCAGCCGGGGAGCTGTTTTTT
d_call: NA; cdr3_length: 18; v_call: TRBV5-1; clone_size: once; j_call: TRBJ1-6; cdr3_aa: CASSLISISSRTASPLHF; cdr3_nt: TGCGCCAGCAGCTTGATCTCTATTTCTTCACGGACTGCCTCACCCCTCCACTTT
d_call: NA; cdr3_length: 11; v_call: TRBV2; clone_size: NA; j_call: TRBJ1-4; cdr3_aa: CASRDGLKLFF; cdr3_nt: TGTGCCAGCAGGGATGGTCTGAAATTGTTTTTT
d_call: TRBD1; cdr3_length: 15; v_call: TRBV15; clone_size: NA; j_call: TRBJ1-6; cdr3_aa: CATSSPGQYNSPLHF; cdr3_nt: TGTGCCACCAGCAGCCCGGGACAGTATAATTCACCCCTCCACTTT
d_call: NA; cdr3_length: 15; v_call: TRBV29-1; clone_size: many; j_call: TRBJ2-3; cdr3_aa: CSVEGGPNVVDTQYF; cdr3_nt: TGCAGCGTTGAAGGAGGGCCGAACGTGGTCGATACGCAGTATTTT
d_call: TRBD1; cdr3_length: 14; v_call: TRBV29-1; clone_size: NA; j_call: TRBJ2-7; cdr3_aa: CSVYPGTVPYEQYF; cdr3_nt: TGCAGCGTTTATCCCGGGACAGTTCCCTACGAGCAGTACTTC
d_call: NA; cdr3_length: 17; v_call: TRBV24-1; clone_size: few; j_call: TRBJ2-2; cdr3_aa: CATSDLGTETNTGELFF; cdr3_nt: TGTGCCACCAGTGATCTCGGGACGGAGACGAACACCGGGGAGCTGTTTTTT
d_call: NA; cdr3_length: 14; v_call: TRBV7-2; clone_size: many; j_call: TRBJ1-1; cdr3_aa: CASSLGFMNTEAFF; cdr3_nt: TGTGCCAGCAGCTTGGGGTTTATGAACACTGAAGCTTTCTTT
d_call: TRBD1; cdr3_length: 14; v_call: TRBV2; clone_size: NA; j_call: TRBJ2-7; cdr3_aa: CASSQDDRDLWQYF; cdr3_nt: TGTGCCAGCAGCCAAGACGACAGGGACCTTTGGCAGTACTTC
d_call: NA; cdr3_length: 12; v_call: TRBV6-2/TRBV6-3; clone_size: many; j_call: TRBJ2-5; cdr3_aa: CASRDGGETQYF; cdr3_nt: TGTGCCAGCAGGGACGGAGGAGAGACCCAGTACTTC
d_call: NA; cdr3_length: 14; v_call: TRBV2; clone_size: NA; j_call: TRBJ1-6; cdr3_aa: CATEVTDNNSPLHF; cdr3_nt: TGTGCCACCGAGGTGACGGATAATAATTCACCCCTCCACTTT
d_call: NA; cdr3_length: 14; v_call: TRBV2; clone_size: many; j_call: TRBJ1-5; cdr3_aa: CASSRDDRNQPQHF; cdr3_nt: TGTGCCAGCAGTAGGGACGATCGCAATCAGCCCCAGCATTTT
d_call: NA; cdr3_length: 15; v_call: TRBV12-3/TRBV12-4; clone_size: many; j_call: TRBJ1-6; cdr3_aa: CASSLQDVGNSPLHF; cdr3_nt: TGTGCCAGCAGTTTACAGGACGTAGGGAATTCACCCCTCCACTTT
d_call: TRBD2; cdr3_length: 15; v_call: TRBV29-1; clone_size: many; j_call: TRBJ2-5; cdr3_aa: CSVSRLAGGPGTQYF; cdr3_nt: TGCAGCGTATCAAGACTAGCGGGAGGGCCCGGGACCCAGTACTTC
d_call: TRBD1; cdr3_length: 15; v_call: TRBV25-1; clone_size: many; j_call: TRBJ1-6; cdr3_aa: CASSGWTGFGSPLHF; cdr3_nt: TGTGCCAGCAGTGGGTGGACAGGCTTCGGATCACCCCTCCACTTT
d_call: NA; cdr3_length: 15; v_call: TRBV11-2; clone_size: NA; j_call: TRBJ1-4; cdr3_aa: CASSLEAAEREKLFF; cdr3_nt: TGTGCCAGCAGCTTAGAGGCGGCGGAAAGAGAAAAACTGTTTTTT
d_call: NA; cdr3_length: 12; v_call: TRBV7-6; clone_size: NA; j_call: TRBJ2-6; cdr3_aa: CASSSRGNVLTF; cdr3_nt: TGTGCCAGCAGCTCCAGGGGCAACGTCCTGACTTTC
d_call: NA; cdr3_length: 15; v_call: TRBV5-8; clone_size: NA; j_call: TRBJ1-2; cdr3_aa: CASSQGHARSYGYTF; cdr3_nt: TGTGCCAGCAGCCAAGGACACGCCCGGAGCTATGGCTACACCTTC
d_call: NA; cdr3_length: 13; v_call: TRBV2; clone_size: NA; j_call: TRBJ1-1; cdr3_aa: CASKGDMNTEAFF; cdr3_nt: TGTGCCAGCAAGGGGGACATGAACACTGAAGCTTTCTTT
d_call: TRBD1; cdr3_length: 13; v_call: TRBV7-2; clone_size: NA; j_call: TRBJ2-7; cdr3_aa: CAVKGASSYEQYF; cdr3_nt: TGTGCCGTGAAGGGGGCGTCTTCCTACGAGCAGTACTTC
d_call: NA; cdr3_length: 14; v_call: TRBV9; clone_size: few; j_call: TRBJ2-7; cdr3_aa: CASSQEVSSYEQYF; cdr3_nt: TGTGCCAGCAGCCAAGAGGTATCCTCCTACGAGCAGTACTTC
d_call: TRBD2; cdr3_length: 14; v_call: TRBV27; clone_size: NA; j_call: TRBJ2-5; cdr3_aa: CASSRGRLQETQYF; cdr3_nt: TGTGCCAGCAGTCGCGGGAGACTCCAGGAGACCCAGTACTTC
d_call: TRBD1; cdr3_length: 16; v_call: TRBV5-1; clone_size: many; j_call: TRBJ2-5; cdr3_aa: CASSAGTGGYQETQYF; cdr3_nt: TGCGCCAGCAGCGCCGGGACAGGGGGGTACCAAGAGACCCAGTACTTC
d_call: NA; cdr3_length: 14; v_call: TRBV7-8; clone_size: few; j_call: TRBJ2-5; cdr3_aa: CASSPGHSVKTQYF; cdr3_nt: TGTGCCAGCAGCCCCGGCCACTCGGTCAAGACCCAGTACTTC
d_call: TRBD1; cdr3_length: 14; v_call: TRBV5-1; clone_size: many; j_call: TRBJ1-4; cdr3_aa: CASSFQGANEKLFF; cdr3_nt: TGCGCCAGCAGCTTCCAGGGGGCCAATGAAAAACTGTTTTTT
d_call: NA; cdr3_length: 11; v_call: TRBV20-1; clone_size: many; j_call: TRBJ2-7; cdr3_aa: CSAQEVHEQYF; cdr3_nt: TGCAGTGCCCAAGAGGTCCACGAGCAGTACTTC
d_call: NA; cdr3_length: 15; v_call: TRBV2; clone_size: many; j_call: TRBJ2-7; cdr3_aa: CASRPGLLAYYEQYF; cdr3_nt: TGTGCCAGCAGACCGGGGCTTTTGGCTTACTACGAGCAGTACTTC
d_call: TRBD1; cdr3_length: 14; v_call: TRBV10-1; clone_size: many; j_call: TRBJ2-5; cdr3_aa: CASSADRDQETQYF; cdr3_nt: TGCGCCAGCAGTGCGGACAGGGACCAAGAGACCCAGTACTTC
d_call: NA; cdr3_length: 16; v_call: TRBV5-1; clone_size: NA; j_call: TRBJ2-2; cdr3_aa: CASSFSPSGNTGELFF; cdr3_nt: TGCGCCAGCAGCTTTAGTCCTAGTGGGAACACCGGGGAGCTGTTTTTT
d_call: TRBD2; cdr3_length: 15; v_call: TRBV7-9; clone_size: NA; j_call: TRBJ2-7; cdr3_aa: CASSLDGGRTSEQYF; cdr3_nt: TGTGCCAGCAGCTTAGACGGCGGGAGGACCTCCGAGCAGTACTTC
d_call: NA; cdr3_length: 11; v_call: TRBV2; clone_size: NA; j_call: TRBJ1-4; cdr3_aa: CASRYSEKLFF; cdr3_nt: TGTGCCAGCAGATACTCTGAAAAACTGTTTTTT
d_call: NA; cdr3_length: 18; v_call: TRBV5-1; clone_size: NA; j_call: TRBJ1-6; cdr3_aa: CASSRTWGGQLDNSPLHF; cdr3_nt: TGCGCCAGCAGCCGAACGTGGGGGGGGCAGTTGGATAATTCACCCCTCCACTTT
d_call: NA; cdr3_length: 14; v_call: TRBV12-3/TRBV12-4; clone_size: many; j_call: TRBJ2-7; cdr3_aa: CASSSRHLQGEQYF; cdr3_nt: TGTGCCAGCAGTTCCCGACATCTCCAGGGCGAGCAGTACTTC
d_call: NA; cdr3_length: 16; v_call: TRBV2; clone_size: many; j_call: TRBJ2-2; cdr3_aa: CASSDEGALNTGELFF; cdr3_nt: TGTGCCAGCAGTGATGAGGGCGCGCTGAACACCGGGGAGCTGTTTTTT
d_call: NA; cdr3_length: 14; v_call: TRBV7-8; clone_size: NA; j_call: TRBJ1-4; cdr3_aa: CASSFRRSNEKLFF; cdr3_nt: TGTGCCAGCAGCTTCCGCCGGAGTAATGAAAAACTGTTTTTT